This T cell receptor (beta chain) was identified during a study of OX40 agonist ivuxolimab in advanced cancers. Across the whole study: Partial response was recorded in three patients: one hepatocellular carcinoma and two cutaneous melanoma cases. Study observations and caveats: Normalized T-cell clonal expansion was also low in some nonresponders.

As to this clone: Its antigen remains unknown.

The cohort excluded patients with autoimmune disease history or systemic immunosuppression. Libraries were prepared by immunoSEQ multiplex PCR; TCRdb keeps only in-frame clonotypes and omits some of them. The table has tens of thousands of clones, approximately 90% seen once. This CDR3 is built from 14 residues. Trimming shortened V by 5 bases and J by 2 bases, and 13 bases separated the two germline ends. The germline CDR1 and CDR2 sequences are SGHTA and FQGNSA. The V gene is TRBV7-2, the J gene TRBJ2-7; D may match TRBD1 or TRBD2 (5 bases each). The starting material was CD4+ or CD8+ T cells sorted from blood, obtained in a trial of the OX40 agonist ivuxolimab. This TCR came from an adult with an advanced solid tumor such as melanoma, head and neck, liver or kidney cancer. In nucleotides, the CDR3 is TGTGCCAGCAGCGCACCGGGACGGACCTACGAGCAGTACTTC. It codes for CASSAPGRTYEQYF.